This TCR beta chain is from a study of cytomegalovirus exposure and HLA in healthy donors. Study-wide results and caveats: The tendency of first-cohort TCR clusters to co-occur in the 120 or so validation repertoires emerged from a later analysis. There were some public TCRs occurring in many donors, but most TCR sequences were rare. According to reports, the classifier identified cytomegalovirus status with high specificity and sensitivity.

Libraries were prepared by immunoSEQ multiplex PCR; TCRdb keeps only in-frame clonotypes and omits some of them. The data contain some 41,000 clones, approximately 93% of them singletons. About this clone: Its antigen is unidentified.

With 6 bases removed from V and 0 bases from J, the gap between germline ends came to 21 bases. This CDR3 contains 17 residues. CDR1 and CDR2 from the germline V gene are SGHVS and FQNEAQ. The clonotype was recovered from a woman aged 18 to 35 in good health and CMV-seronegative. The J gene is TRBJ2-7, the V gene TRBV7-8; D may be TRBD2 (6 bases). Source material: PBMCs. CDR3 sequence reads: CASSPVYAGLSSYEQYF. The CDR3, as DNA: TGTGCCAGCAGTCCAGTTTATGCGGGGCTGAGCTCCTACGAGCAGTACTTC.